This TCR beta chain came from a study of OX40 agonist ivuxolimab in advanced cancers. Across the study: Ivuxolimab doses were 0.01, 0.1, 0.3, 1.5, 3 or 10 mg/kg every 2 weeks. Study-level findings and limits: There was clonal expansion of CD4+ and CD8+ blood T cells by week 6 at 0.1 to 3.0 mg/kg.

The CDR3 runs 17 residues. The V segment lost 4 bases and the J segment 2 bases; nucleotides outside the gene matches: 15. Germline V gene sequence: CDR1 SGDLS, CDR2 YYNGEE. Regarding this clone: What it binds is not known.

Autoimmune disease history or systemic immunosuppression excluded patients. At cycle 4 day 1, cycle 7 day 1, and baseline, blood was sampled. The table came from immunoSEQ multiplex PCR; TCRdb's copy has only in-frame clones and leaves some out. The table has roughly 90,000 clones, more than 70% seen once. The sequence was collected from an adult with an advanced solid tumor such as melanoma, head and neck, liver or kidney cancer. The sample was CD4+ or CD8+ T cells sorted from blood, taken in a trial of the OX40 agonist ivuxolimab. The gene calls are TRBV9 and TRBJ2-7; TRBD2 matches 7 bases. The CDR3 reads CASSPQGAGVGAYEQYF. The CDR3 DNA is TGTGCCAGCAGCCCTCAAGGGGCGGGAGTAGGCGCCTACGAGCAGTACTTC.